One and the same sample provided the 13 T cell receptor beta chains below, sequenced in a study of early T cells in non-severe SARS-CoV-2 infection. Using its own MiXCR run on the 5' RACE reads, TCRdb lists one record per CDR3 protein. The sample gives about 86,000 distinct CDR3 sequences, approximately 15% of which show up once; over 6.5% is in the top ten. The source material was whole blood. These receptors were taken from an adult who was a healthcare worker with PCR-confirmed SARS-CoV-2 infection or an uninfected control (not recorded which).

The J gene is TRBJ2-2, the V gene TRBV5-4; 7 nucleotides agree with TRBD1. CDR3 length: 15 amino acids. The V and J ends lost 6 bases and 5 bases, in that order; junction bases with no gene match: 10. The germline V gene encodes CDR1 SGHNT and CDR2 YYREEE (reference sequence). The chain's CDR3 is CASTSETGYTGELFF. The CDR3 nucleotides are TGTGCCAGCACGTCGGAGACAGGGTATACCGGGGAGCTGTTTTTT.

The chain uses TRBV6-1 and TRBJ2-1; possibly TRBD1 for D (6 bases). CDR3 length: 15 residues. Trimming removed 9 bases from V and 1 base from J, with 16 bases in between. Germline-derived CDR1 and CDR2 are MNHNS and SASEGT. The CDR3: CASMATGHSYNEQFF. CDR3 DNA sequence: TGTGCCAGTATGGCTACAGGGCATTCCTACAATGAGCAGTTCTTC.

Concerning this clonotype itself: A clone one base away is much larger, so this may be a read error. The V gene is TRBV6-1, the J gene TRBJ1-5; tentatively, D is TRBD1 (6 bases). Germline CDR1 and CDR2: MNHNS and SASEGT. The CDR3 covers 15 residues. The CDR3 loop is CAGSLQGANNQPQHF. The CDR3 nucleotides are TGTGCCGGCAGCCTACAGGGTGCCAACAATCAGCCCCAGCATTTT.

This clonotype was detected many times. The rearrangement joins TRBV28 to TRBJ1-1; a possible D gene is TRBD1 (6 bases). In germline, CDR1 is MDHEN, CDR2 SYDVKM. The CDR3 spans 13 residues. Trimming stripped 2 bases from V and 3 bases from J, with 7 bases between. In nucleotides, the CDR3 is TGTGCCAGCAGTTTACGACAGGACACTGAAGCTTTCTTT. Translation gives CASSLRQDTEAFF.

This clonotype was recorded many times. The chain carries TRBV9 and TRBJ2-7; 15 bases are shared with TRBD2. Unmatched junction bases numbered 7, after V lost 1 base and J lost 5 bases. The CDR3 length is 17 residues. Germline V CDR1 and CDR2: SGDLS, YYNGEE. CDR3 residues: CASSVSGTSGRNDEQYF. As DNA, the CDR3 is TGTGCCAGCAGCGTATCCGGGACTAGCGGGAGGAACGACGAGCAGTACTTC.

This sequence joins TRBV6-4 and TRBJ1-5, with TRBD1 as a possible D gene (5 bases). The CDR3 loop spans 15 amino acids. V was pared by 4 bases and J by 4 bases, with 14 bases between. Germline CDR1 and CDR2: MRHNA and SNTAGT. The CDR3 nucleotides read TGTGCCAGCAGTGCCGGGACGGTCCAAAATCAGCCCCAGCATTTT. It codes for CASSAGTVQNQPQHF.

This clonotype was found a few times. This chain links TRBV18 with TRBJ2-7; a weak D match, TRBD1 (6 bases). Germline values: CDR1 KGHSH, CDR2 LQKENI. The CDR3 is made up of 17 amino acids. With 6 bases removed from V and 3 bases from J, the gap between germline ends came to 24 bases. Here the CDR3 reads CASSPTNPGQGLYEQYF. The CDR3 nucleotides read TGTGCCAGCTCCCCCACCAATCCGGGACAAGGCCTCTACGAGCAGTACTTC.

The chain links TRBV29-1 to TRBJ2-1, with a possible D match to TRBD2 (6 bases). Germline V gene sequence: CDR1 SQVTM, CDR2 ANQGSEA. The CDR3 runs to 15 residues. The V gene lost 5 bases and the J gene lost 4 bases, with 18 bases spanning the gap. DNA of the CDR3: TGCAGCGTTCTCTCGTGGCGGACTACGTACAATGAGCAGTTCTTC. This codes for CSVLSWRTTYNEQFF.

The chain joins TRBV7-6 to TRBJ1-1; D is perhaps TRBD1 (5 bases). This CDR3 comprises 15 residues. V was shortened by 5 bases and J by 4 bases, with 17 bases between the two germline ends. Germline V gene sequence: CDR1 SGHVS, CDR2 FNYEAQ. CDR3 in DNA: TGTGCCAGCAGCCTATCAGTCACCGGGGGCACTGAAGCTTTCTTT. Translation: CASSLSVTGGTEAFF. Based on the CDR3 plus reference TRBV7-6 and TRBJ1-1, the full variable domain is GAGVSQSPRYKVTKRGQDVALRCDPISGHVSLYWYRQALGQGPEFLTYFNYEAQQDKSGLPNDRFSAERPEGSISTLTIQRTEQRDSAMYRCASSLSVTGGTEAFFGQGTRLTVV.

This clonotype was picked up a small number of times. The rearrangement links TRBV6-5 to TRBJ2-1, with D tentatively TRBD1 (6 bases). This CDR3 spans 14 amino acids. Germline V CDR1 and CDR2: MNHEY, SVGAGI. V was shortened by 2 bases and J by 5 bases, with 10 bases between the two germline ends. The CDR3 DNA follows: TGTGCCAGCAGTTACCCGGGACAAAACAATGAGCAGTTCTTC. Protein sequence: CASSYPGQNNEQFF.

This chain uses TRBV7-6 with TRBJ2-1; D is undetermined. Trimming pared 2 bases from V and 10 bases from J, leaving 12 bases between. Per the germline V gene, CDR1 is SGHVS and CDR2 is FNYEAQ. The CDR3 is made up of 13 amino acids. The CDR3 DNA reads as TGTGCCAGCAGCTTATATCAGAGTCGAGAGCAGTTCTTC. Translated: CASSLYQSREQFF. The full variable domain, with the rest looked up from reference TRBV7-6 and TRBJ2-1, is GAGVSQSPRYKVTKRGQDVALRCDPISGHVSLYWYRQALGQGPEFLTYFNYEAQQDKSGLPNDRFSAERPEGSISTLTIQRTEQRDSAMYRCASSLYQSREQFFGPGTRLTVL.

The chain employs TRBV20-1 and TRBJ1-3; D possibly corresponds to TRBD1 (5 bases). Germline-derived CDR1 and CDR2 are DFQATT and SNEGSKA (reference sequence). The V end was cut by 5 bases, the J end by 0 bases, with 17 bases between. The CDR3 is 16 amino acids. The CDR3 region is CSASGPTASSGNTIYF. CDR3 nucleotides: TGCAGTGCTTCAGGACCGACAGCTTCCTCTGGAAACACCATATATTTT.

The V gene is TRBV12-5, the J gene TRBJ1-1; TRBD1 matches at 10 bases. The CDR3 totals 16 residues. Germline values: CDR1 LGHNT, CDR2 FRNRAP. Trimming at V came to 4 bases and at J to 1 base, leaving 6 bases not matched to a gene. CDR3 sequence reads: CASGWGTGVRNTEAFF. The CDR3 region has the DNA TGTGCTAGTGGTTGGGGGACAGGGGTCAGGAACACTGAAGCTTTCTTT.